The 23 T cell receptor beta chains reported below all come from one sample, sequenced in a study of CD8 T cells in Susac syndrome. Random hexamers served to reverse transcribe about 0.45 to 1 ug RNA. TCRdb re-analysed the immunoSEQ multiplex PCR reads in MiXCR, keeping a single row per CDR3 protein. Among more than 95,000 distinct CDR3 sequences, about 92% were seen once, and the ten largest hold approximately 0.097%. The specimen was CD4+ T cells from PBMCs. The receptors shown here come from a human donor with multiple sclerosis.

The chain recombines TRBV6-2 or TRBV6-3 with TRBJ1-1, with D perhaps TRBD1 (5 bases). V lost 7 bases to trimming and J lost 11 bases, with 20 bases between them. The CDR3 contains 13 residues. Germline loops: CDR1 MNHEY, CDR2 SVGEGT. For the CDR3, the DNA is TGTGCCAGCACCGAGGGGAGGGGCGGCGAGGCTTTCTTT. Encoded protein: CASTEGRGGEAFF.

This clonotype has a handful of counts. The rearrangement uses TRBV30 and TRBJ2-2, with D possibly matching TRBD2 (6 bases). Germline V gives CDR1 GTSNPN, CDR2 SVGIG (reference sequence). This CDR3 has 14 residues. Trimming stripped 0 bases from V and 3 bases from J, with 8 bases between. CDR3 nucleotides: TGTGCCTGGAGTGTACGGGGGTACACCGGGGAGCTGTTTTTT. Protein product: CAWSVRGYTGELFF.

V usage is TRBV19 and J usage is TRBJ2-3; TRBD2 matches 8 bases. CDR3 length: 17 residues. Germline V CDR1 and CDR2: LNHDA, SQIVND (reference sequence). J was trimmed by 6 bases and V by 1 base; bases with no gene match: 12. CDR3 sequence reads: CASSIAPRGGPADTQYF. CDR3 coding DNA: TGTGCCAGTAGTATAGCCCCTCGCGGGGGGCCTGCGGATACGCAGTATTTT.

The rearrangement links TRBV28 to TRBJ1-2; D is uncertain. Trimming took 5 bases from V and 3 from J, leaving 7 bases between them. Germline V gives CDR1 MDHEN, CDR2 SYDVKM. This CDR3 spans 12 amino acids. The CDR3 loop is CASSPTHYGYTF. In nucleotides, the CDR3 is TGTGCCAGCAGTCCTACCCACTATGGCTACACCTTC.

The J gene is TRBJ2-2, the V gene TRBV20-1; the D gene is possibly TRBD2 (6 bases). This CDR3 region has 15 residues. From germline, CDR1 is DFQATT and CDR2 SNEGSKA (reference sequence). V shed 0 bases and J shed 2 bases, with 10 bases lying between them. CDR3 nucleotides: TGCAGTGCTAGAGATGGGACTGTTAACACCGGGGAGCTGTTTTTT. The encoded protein is CSARDGTVNTGELFF.

V is TRBV2 and J is TRBJ2-6, with D perhaps TRBD2 (6 bases). Trimming took off 0 bases at V and 3 bases at J, with 12 bases between the two ends. The CDR3 extends over 17 amino acids. From germline, CDR1 is SNHLY and CDR2 FYNNEI. The CDR3 region has the DNA TGTGCCAGCAGTGAAGCGATCCGGGGAGGTGGGGCCAACGTCCTGACTTTC. Amino acids: CASSEAIRGGGANVLTF.

This chain links TRBV30 with TRBJ1-4; possible D gene TRBD1, 6 bases. The V end lost 6 bases, the J end lost 5 bases, and 16 bases lay between the germline ends. Germline values: CDR1 GTSNPN, CDR2 SVGIG (reference sequence). The CDR3 is made up of 14 amino acids. The CDR3 reads CACPFAGVNEKLFF. Here the CDR3 DNA reads TGTGCCTGCCCATTTGCAGGGGTCAATGAAAAACTGTTTTTT.

Note on this clonotype: The junction departs from germline at one end; a sequencing error may be responsible. The CDR3 sequence: CASSTLFPVKGRSF. The CDR3 DNA reads TGTGCCAGCAGTACTCTATTCCCCGTAAAAGGCAGGTCTTTC. The chain carries TRBV28 and TRBJ1-2; D is ambiguous. This CDR3 is 14 amino acids long. Germline values: CDR1 MDHEN, CDR2 SYDVKM.

The CDR3 loop is CASSLTSDAYTGELFF. CDR3 sequence (DNA): TGCGCCAGCAGCTTGACCTCGGACGCATACACCGGGGAGCTGTTTTTT. The chain combines TRBV5-1 with TRBJ2-2, with D uncertain. The CDR3 runs to 16 residues. Trimming stripped 1 base from V and 3 bases from J, with 13 bases between. Germline CDR1 is SGHRS and CDR2 is YFSETQ.

The J gene is TRBJ2-7, the V gene TRBV6-8, with D hard to call. CDR1 and CDR2 from the germline V gene are MNHGY and SAAAGT. Trimming removed 4 bases at V and 0 bases at J, with 16 bases between. The CDR3 has 16 residues. CDR3 nucleotide sequence: TGTGCCAGCAGTTTTCATGTGTGGTACCCCTCCTACGAGCAGTACTTC. Protein product: CASSFHVWYPSYEQYF.

The chain combines TRBV15 with TRBJ2-7; D is perhaps TRBD1 (5 bases). Germline V CDR1 and CDR2: LNHNV, YYDKDF (reference sequence). V was shortened by 0 bases and J by 3 bases, with 9 bases between the two germline ends. This CDR3 has 14 residues. The CDR3 reads CATSRDRGSYEQYF. CDR3 nucleotides: TGTGCCACCAGCAGAGATAGGGGCAGCTACGAGCAGTACTTC.

This chain connects TRBV3-1 to TRBJ1-2; D gene uncertain. The CDR3 has 15 amino acids. Between the trimmed V and J ends, which lost 3 bases and 8 bases, there was a span of 19 bases. In germline, CDR1 is LGHDT, CDR2 YNNKEL (reference sequence). CDR3 sequence reads: CASSQEGQFERGYTF. The CDR3 coding sequence is TGTGCCAGCAGCCAGGAAGGTCAGTTCGAACGCGGCTACACCTTC.

This chain uses TRBV7-2 with TRBJ2-1, with TRBD2 matching 11 bases. The ends lost 7 bases at V and 9 bases at J; junction bases unmatched: 11. The CDR3 has 15 amino acids. The germline V gene encodes CDR1 SGHTA and CDR2 FQGNSA. The DNA of the CDR3 is TGTGCCAGCAAATCGCGTCTAGCGGGGGGATCTGAGCAGTTCTTC. It is translated as CASKSRLAGGSEQFF.

The chain carries TRBV5-1 and TRBJ1-2; the D gene is possibly TRBD1 (5 bases). Germline V gene lookup returns CDR1 SGHRS and CDR2 YFSETQ. V was trimmed by 4 bases and J by 5 bases, leaving 12 bases between them. The CDR3 has 13 amino acids. The CDR3 loop is CASSVTGGYGYTF. CDR3 coding DNA: TGCGCCAGCAGCGTGACGGGGGGATATGGCTACACCTTC.

V and J are TRBV12-3 or TRBV12-4 and TRBJ2-1; D is perhaps TRBD2 (5 bases). Trimming pared 2 bases from V and 7 bases from J, leaving 15 bases between. The CDR3 sequence is 15 residues long. In nucleotides, the CDR3 is TGTGCCAGCAGTTTAAGCAGCGGCCCTAAGAATGAGCAGTTCTTC. It specifies CASSLSSGPKNEQFF.

The gene calls are TRBV3-1 and TRBJ2-5; no reliable D call. Germline V gives CDR1 LGHDT, CDR2 YNNKEL (reference sequence). This CDR3 region has 12 residues. V shed 0 bases and J shed 5 bases, with 4 bases lying between them. The CDR3 spells CASSQERETQYF. CDR3 nucleotide sequence: TGTGCCAGCAGCCAAGAGCGTGAGACCCAGTACTTC.

The chain uses TRBV7-9 and TRBJ1-3; possibly TRBD1 for D (5 bases). V was pared by 6 bases and J by 2 bases, with 8 bases between. The CDR3 is 13 amino acids. The germline V gene encodes CDR1 SEHNR and CDR2 FQNEAQ (reference sequence). The CDR3 coding sequence is TGTGCCAGCAGGCGGGGGGCTGGAAACACCATATATTTT. Protein: CASRRGAGNTIYF. Drawing the rest from reference TRBV7-9 and TRBJ1-3, the complete variable domain is DTGVSQNPRHKITKRGQNVTFRCDPISEHNRLYWYRQTLGQGPEFLTYFQNEAQLEKSRLLSDRFSAERPKGSFSTLEIQRTEQGDSAMYLCASRRGAGNTIYFGEGSWLTVV.

CDR3 region: CASSQDAEYIQYF. DNA of the CDR3: TGCGCCAGCAGCCAAGATGCTGAATACATTCAGTACTTC. The rearrangement uses TRBV4-1 and TRBJ2-4; no clear D gene. The CDR3 contains 13 residues. V was shortened by 0 bases and J by 8 bases, with 8 bases between the two germline ends. Germline V lookup: CDR1 MGHRA, CDR2 YSYEKL.

The chain uses TRBV3-1 and TRBJ1-2; no clear D. CDR1 is LGHDT and CDR2 is YNNKEL in the germline V gene (reference sequence). With 3 bases removed from V and 3 bases from J, the gap between germline ends came to 17 bases. This CDR3 has 16 amino acids. The DNA for the CDR3 is TGTGCCAGCAGCCATAGATTCGGGCAGGACCACTATGGCTACACCTTC. It is translated as CASSHRFGQDHYGYTF.

The gene calls are TRBV7-9 and TRBJ2-3; perhaps TRBD1 as D (5 bases). The CDR3 is 16 amino acids. Germline CDR1 and CDR2: SEHNR and FQNEAQ (reference sequence). The ends were cut back, 1 base at V and 4 bases at J, with 15 bases in the middle. The CDR3 sequence is CASSLGHAGLADTQYF. In DNA, the CDR3 is TGTGCCAGCAGCTTAGGCCACGCAGGGTTGGCAGATACGCAGTATTTT.

The chain combines TRBV6-5 with TRBJ1-5; 7 nucleotides match TRBD1. V dropped 6 bases and J dropped 11; count of bases not matched to a gene: 16. The CDR3 length is 15 residues. Per germline, CDR1 MNHEY and CDR2 SVGAGI. The CDR3 coding sequence is TGTGCCAGCAGCTCCGGAGTGGGACAGCACGGATCCCAGCATTTT. Protein sequence: CASSSGVGQHGSQHF.

The chain has TRBV9 and TRBJ2-1; a weak D match, TRBD1 (6 bases). From germline, CDR1 is SGDLS and CDR2 YYNGEE. CDR3 length equals 12 residues. V was cut by 4 bases and J by 7 bases, with 9 bases left in between. The CDR3 DNA reads TGTGCCAGCAGCCTCACAGGGAATGAGCAGTTCTTC. This sequence encodes CASSLTGNEQFF.

The V and J genes are TRBV6-5 and TRBJ1-1; D remains ambiguous. V was cut by 2 bases and J by 0 bases, with 4 bases left in between. Germline CDR1 reads MNHEY; CDR2 reads SVGAGI. The CDR3 is 13 residues long. This chain's CDR3 is CASSYKVNTEAFF. As DNA, the CDR3 is TGTGCCAGCAGTTACAAGGTGAACACTGAAGCTTTCTTT.